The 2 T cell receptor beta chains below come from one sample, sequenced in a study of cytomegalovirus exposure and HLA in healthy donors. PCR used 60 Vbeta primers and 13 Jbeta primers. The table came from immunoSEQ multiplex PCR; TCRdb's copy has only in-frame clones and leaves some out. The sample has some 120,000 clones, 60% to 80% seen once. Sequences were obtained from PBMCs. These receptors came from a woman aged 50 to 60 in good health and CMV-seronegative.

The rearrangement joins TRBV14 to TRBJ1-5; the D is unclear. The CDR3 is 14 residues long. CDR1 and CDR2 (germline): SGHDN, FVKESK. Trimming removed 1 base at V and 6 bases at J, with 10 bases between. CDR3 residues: CASSQAGPGQPQHF. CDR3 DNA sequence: TGTGCCAGCAGCCAAGCCGGTCCGGGTCAGCCCCAGCATTTT.

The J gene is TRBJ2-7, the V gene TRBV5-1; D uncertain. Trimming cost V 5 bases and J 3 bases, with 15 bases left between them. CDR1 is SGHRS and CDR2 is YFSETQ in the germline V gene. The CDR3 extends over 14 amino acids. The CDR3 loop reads CASRYGIAGYEQYF. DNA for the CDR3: TGCGCCAGCAGGTACGGAATAGCTGGCTACGAGCAGTACTTC.